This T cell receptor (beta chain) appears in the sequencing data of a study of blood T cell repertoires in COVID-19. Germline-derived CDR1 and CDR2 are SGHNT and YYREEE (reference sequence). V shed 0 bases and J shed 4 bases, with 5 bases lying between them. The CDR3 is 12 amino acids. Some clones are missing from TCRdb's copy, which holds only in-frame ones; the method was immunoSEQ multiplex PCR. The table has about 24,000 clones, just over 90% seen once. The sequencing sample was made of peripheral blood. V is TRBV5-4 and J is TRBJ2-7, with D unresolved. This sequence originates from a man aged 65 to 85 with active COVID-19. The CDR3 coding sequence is TGTGCCAGCAGCTTGGGCGCTTACGAGCAGTACTTC. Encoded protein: CASSLGAYEQYF.